The 32 T cell receptor beta chains below were found in one sample sequenced in a study of shared clonotypes between healthy human individuals. Measured with immunoSEQ multiplex PCR; TCRdb has only the in-frame clones, and not every one. The data contain about 1.5 million clones, around 97% of them singletons. Source material: naive CD4+ T cells sorted from blood. Subset meaning: CD45RA+ positively selected. These receptors originate from a man aged 30 to 45 in good health.

This rearrangement joins TRBV5-1 to TRBJ2-3; 9 positions match TRBD2. The CDR3 is 16 residues long. Germline V lookup: CDR1 SGHRS, CDR2 YFSETQ. With 4 bases clipped from V and 2 bases from J, the junction kept 8 bases outside the gene matches. In DNA, the CDR3 is TGCGCCAGCAGCCACCTAGCGGGACCGTCCACAGATACGCAGTATTTT. As protein: CASSHLAGPSTDTQYF.

The V gene is TRBV5-5, the J gene TRBJ2-1; no clear D. The V end was cut by 2 bases, the J end by 2 bases, with 11 bases between. This CDR3 contains 15 residues. The germline V gene has CDR1 SGHKS and CDR2 YYEKEE (reference sequence). CDR3 DNA sequence: TGTGCCAGCAGCTTTCTCCTCCGCACCTACAATGAGCAGTTCTTC. It translates to CASSFLLRTYNEQFF.

V usage is TRBV18 and J usage is TRBJ1-1, with 12 bases lining up with TRBD1. CDR1 and CDR2 (germline): KGHSH, LQKENI. CDR3 length: 14 residues. The V segment lost 4 bases and the J segment 6 bases; nucleotides outside the gene matches: 3. The CDR3 loop reads CASSQGQGAAEAFF. As DNA, the CDR3 is TGTGCCAGCTCACAGGGACAGGGGGCAGCTGAAGCTTTCTTT.

The chain employs TRBV6-1 and TRBJ1-4, with D possibly matching TRBD1 (5 bases). The CDR3 has 15 amino acids. Germline V gives CDR1 MNHNS, CDR2 SASEGT. Trimming pared 2 bases from V and 4 bases from J, leaving 11 bases between. CDR3 region: CASSERGSHNEKLFF. As DNA, the CDR3 is TGTGCCAGCAGTGAAAGGGGTAGCCATAATGAAAAACTGTTTTTT.

This chain links TRBV2 with TRBJ1-4; D is unclear. Between the trimmed V and J ends, which lost 4 bases and 5 bases, there was a span of 8 bases. The CDR3 sequence is 13 residues long. Germline CDR1 reads SNHLY; CDR2 reads FYNNEI. In DNA, the CDR3 is TGTGCCAGCAGTGGGATAGGAAATGAAAAACTGTTTTTT. Translating it yields CASSGIGNEKLFF.

The chain carries TRBV7-6 and TRBJ2-7; the match to TRBD2 covers 15 bases. Germline V gene lookup returns CDR1 SGHVS and CDR2 FNYEAQ. The CDR3 loop spans 17 amino acids. Unmatched junction bases numbered 7, after V lost 0 bases and J lost 7 bases. CDR3 protein: CASSLATVGLAGGEQYF. Here the CDR3 DNA reads TGTGCCAGCAGCTTAGCCACCGTCGGACTAGCGGGAGGGGAGCAGTACTTC.

This sequence joins TRBV28 and TRBJ2-3; 8 bases are a match to TRBD2. The CDR3 extends over 17 amino acids. J gave up 0 bases and V 2 bases, and 7 bases lay outside the gene matches. The germline V gene has CDR1 MDHEN and CDR2 SYDVKM. The CDR3 loop is CASSLGLAGLSTDTQYF. The CDR3 nucleotides read TGTGCCAGCAGTTTAGGGCTAGCGGGTCTCAGCACAGATACGCAGTATTTT. The full variable domain, its missing parts supplied by reference TRBV28 and TRBJ2-3, is DVKVTQSSRYLVKRTGEKVFLECVQDMDHENMFWYRQDPGLGLRLIYFSYDVKMKEKGDIPEGYSVSREKKERFSLILESASTNQTSMYLCASSLGLAGLSTDTQYFGPGTRLTVL.

This clone appeared once. The chain links TRBV7-2 to TRBJ1-4; 9 bases match TRBD1. V lost 5 bases to trimming and J lost 5 bases; unmatched junction nucleotides: 3. Germline-derived CDR1 and CDR2 are SGHTA and FQGNSA. The CDR3 totals 14 residues. The CDR3 reads CASSRTGANEKLFF. DNA of the CDR3: TGTGCCAGCAGCCGGACAGGGGCAAATGAAAAACTGTTTTTT.

The chain joins TRBV9 to TRBJ2-1; maybe TRBD1 (5 bases). Germline CDR1 and CDR2: SGDLS and YYNGEE. CDR3 size: 15 residues. The V end was cut by 3 bases, the J end by 0 bases, with 10 bases between. The CDR3 loop reads CASSADISSYNEQFF. CDR3 nucleotides: TGTGCCAGCAGCGCGGACATTAGCTCCTACAATGAGCAGTTCTTC.

V and J are TRBV4-2 and TRBJ1-5, with 8 nucleotides matching TRBD1. The CDR3 is made up of 18 amino acids. The germline V gene encodes CDR1 LGHNA and CDR2 YNFKEQ. V shed 0 bases, J shed 3 bases, and the junction held 10 bases outside the gene matches. CDR3 bases: TGTGCCAGCAGCCAAGAGGGCAGGGGGCCTCGAAACAATCAGCCCCAGCATTTT. It yields the protein CASSQEGRGPRNNQPQHF.

The chain recombines TRBV27 with TRBJ2-3; a possible D gene is TRBD1 (6 bases). The germline CDR1 and CDR2 sequences are MNHEY and SMNVEV (reference sequence). Trimming took off 5 bases at V and 0 bases at J, with 12 bases between the two ends. This CDR3 contains 15 residues. The CDR3 bases are TGTGCCAGCAGTCCAGGACAGTCTAGCACAGATACGCAGTATTTT. Its translation: CASSPGQSSTDTQYF.

The rearrangement joins TRBV5-1 to TRBJ2-1; a weak D match, TRBD2 (5 bases). V gave up 2 bases and J gave up 5 bases, with 14 bases separating them. From germline, CDR1 is SGHRS and CDR2 YFSETQ. The CDR3 contains 15 residues. The CDR3 DNA follows: TGCGCCAGCAGCTTTACGACTCTCGGGAACAATGAGCAGTTCTTC. Its translation: CASSFTTLGNNEQFF. Full variable domain (rest looked up from reference TRBV5-1 and TRBJ2-1): KAGVTQTPRYLIKTRGQQVTLSCSPISGHRSVSWYQQTPGQGLQFLFEYFSETQRNKGNFPGRFSGRQFSNSRSEMNVSTLELGDSALYLCASSFTTLGNNEQFFGPGTRLTVL.

The chain carries TRBV27 and TRBJ2-1; D call uncertain. Germline-derived CDR1 and CDR2 are MNHEY and SMNVEV (reference sequence). Trimming stripped 5 bases from V and 3 bases from J, with 14 bases between. This CDR3 is 15 amino acids long. CDR3 sequence reads: CASSALPASYNEQFF. In nucleotides, the CDR3 is TGTGCCAGCAGTGCGCTCCCTGCGAGCTACAATGAGCAGTTCTTC.

DNA of the CDR3: TGTGCCATCAGCGACGGACCGGGGCTAGTGCTCTCTGGGGCCAACGTCCTGACTTTC. It specifies CAISDGPGLVLSGANVLTF. The gene calls are TRBV10-3 and TRBJ2-6; D tentatively fits TRBD1 or TRBD2 (5 bases each). Per the germline V gene, CDR1 is ENHRY and CDR2 is SYGVKD. This CDR3 has 19 residues. V was trimmed by 6 bases and J by 0 bases, leaving 21 bases between them.

The chain recombines TRBV7-2 with TRBJ2-1; 8 bases map to TRBD2. Per the germline V gene, CDR1 is SGHTA and CDR2 is FQGNSA. The trim removed 0 bases at V and 1 base at J, leaving 8 bases unmatched. This CDR3 has 18 amino acids. As DNA, the CDR3 is TGTGCCAGCAGCTTAGCGCTTACCGGGACTAGTTCCTACAATGAGCAGTTCTTC. This encodes CASSLALTGTSSYNEQFF.

In the case of this clone: The identical CDR3 is also encoded by other nucleotide sequences in the sample. The V call is TRBV5-1, the J call TRBJ2-3; a weak D match, TRBD1 (5 bases). The germline V gene encodes CDR1 SGHRS and CDR2 YFSETQ. The CDR3 runs to 14 residues. V lost 4 bases to trimming and J lost 0 bases, with 9 bases between them. This chain's CDR3 is CASSRDRSTDTQYF. DNA for the CDR3: TGCGCCAGCAGCCGAGACAGAAGCACAGATACGCAGTATTTT. Full variable domain (rest looked up from reference TRBV5-1 and TRBJ2-3): KAGVTQTPRYLIKTRGQQVTLSCSPISGHRSVSWYQQTPGQGLQFLFEYFSETQRNKGNFPGRFSGRQFSNSRSEMNVSTLELGDSALYLCASSRDRSTDTQYFGPGTRLTVL.

This clone was seen only once. The same CDR3 arises from other DNA sequences in this sample as well. This rearrangement joins TRBV2 to TRBJ2-2; D unresolved. Germline lookup yields CDR1 SNHLY and CDR2 FYNNEI. Trimming removed 6 bases from V and 4 bases from J, with 3 bases in between. The CDR3 runs 11 residues. CDR3 DNA: TGTGCCAGCAGAGGCACCGGGGAGCTGTTTTTT. Translated: CASRGTGELFF. Full variable domain (rest looked up from reference TRBV2 and TRBJ2-2): EPEVTQTPSHQVTQMGQEVILRCVPISNHLYFYWYRQILGQKVEFLVSFYNNEISEKSEIFDDQFSVERPDGSNFTLKIRSTKLEDSAMYFCASRGTGELFFGEGSRLTVL.

The chain uses TRBV28 and TRBJ2-1; 7 nucleotides agree with TRBD2. With V trimmed by 7 bases and J by 12 bases, 12 bases remained unmatched. Germline V gives CDR1 MDHEN, CDR2 SYDVKM. The CDR3 totals 13 residues. CDR3 coding DNA: TGTGCCAGCACCCTGGCGGGAGCTCGTGGGCAGTTCTTC. This gives the protein CASTLAGARGQFF.

The chain employs TRBV19 and TRBJ2-1; no clear D. The germline CDR1 and CDR2 sequences are LNHDA and SQIVND (reference sequence). Trimming removed 3 bases from V and 0 bases from J, with 12 bases in between. The CDR3 length is 16 residues. CDR3 region: CASSISGMSSYNEQFF. The CDR3 DNA sequence: TGTGCCAGTAGTATTTCTGGGATGAGCTCCTACAATGAGCAGTTCTTC.

The CDR3 sequence is CASSLGRGDYGYTF. CDR3 sequence (DNA): TGTGCCAGCAGCCTTGGACGAGGGGACTATGGCTACACCTTC. This chain connects TRBV5-6 to TRBJ1-2; D is possibly TRBD1 (5 bases). This CDR3 spans 14 amino acids. V was clipped by 4 bases and J by 3 bases, with 13 bases between them. Per germline, CDR1 SGHDT and CDR2 YYEEEE. The variable domain in full, with the rest retrieved from reference TRBV5-6 and TRBJ1-2, is DAGVTQSPTHLIKTRGQQVTLRCSPKSGHDTVSWYQQALGQGPQFIFQYYEEEERQRGNFPDRFSGHQFPNYSSELNVNALLLGDSALYLCASSLGRGDYGYTFGSGTRLTVV.

The V call is TRBV7-2, the J call TRBJ2-1; D unresolved. The CDR3 has 12 residues. Trimming removed 5 bases from V and 5 bases from J, with 7 bases in between. The germline CDR1 and CDR2 sequences are SGHTA and FQGNSA. CDR3 sequence reads: CASSPPHNEQFF. CDR3 DNA sequence: TGTGCCAGCAGCCCCCCCCACAATGAGCAGTTCTTC.

The chain recombines TRBV28 with TRBJ2-1, with D uncertain. Trimming took 5 bases from V and 15 from J, leaving 20 bases between them. The CDR3 contains 13 residues. Germline-derived CDR1 and CDR2 are MDHEN and SYDVKM. The CDR3 DNA follows: TGTGCCAGCAGTCTCGACCCGACCCTCCGGCCGTTCTTC. It is translated as CASSLDPTLRPFF.

The J gene is TRBJ1-2, the V gene TRBV2; TRBD1 aligns across 9 bases. Trimming at V came to 3 bases and at J to 8 bases, leaving 10 bases not matched to a gene. This CDR3 has 15 amino acids. Germline lookup yields CDR1 SNHLY and CDR2 FYNNEI. The CDR3 nucleotides read TGTGCCAGCAGTGAGGGACAGGGTTTCAACGGGGGCTACACCTTC. Protein product: CASSEGQGFNGGYTF.

The chain joins TRBV4-3 to TRBJ2-7, with D possibly being TRBD2 (6 bases). V lost 0 bases and J lost 4, with 16 bases in between. There are 16 residues in the CDR3. Germline CDR1 is LGHNA and CDR2 is YSLEER. The CDR3 reads CASSQDMPGAAYEQYF. CDR3 DNA: TGCGCCAGCAGCCAAGATATGCCGGGAGCGGCTTACGAGCAGTACTTC.

The genes are TRBV28 and TRBJ1-1, with D unresolved. The CDR3 sequence is 14 residues long. Germline CDR1 reads MDHEN; CDR2 reads SYDVKM. V was clipped by 4 bases and J by 5 bases, with 14 bases between them. CDR3 sequence (DNA): TGTGCCAGCAGTTACCAGGTGATGGGGACTGAAGCTTTCTTT. Amino acid sequence: CASSYQVMGTEAFF.

The chain employs TRBV5-4 and TRBJ2-4; 11 nucleotides line up with TRBD2. V was pared by 3 bases and J by 5 bases, with 1 base of the junction left unmatched. Per germline, CDR1 SGHNT and CDR2 YYREEE (reference sequence). The CDR3 consists of 14 residues. In nucleotides, the CDR3 is TGTGCCAGCAGCTCGGGACTAGCGGAAAACATTCAGTACTTC. It codes for CASSSGLAENIQYF. Using reference TRBV5-4 and TRBJ2-4 for the parts outside the CDR3, the full variable domain is ETGVTQSPTHLIKTRGQQVTLRCSSQSGHNTVSWYQQALGQGPQFIFQYYREEENGRGNFPPRFSGLQFPNYSSELNVNALELDDSALYLCASSSGLAENIQYFGAGTRLSVL.

The genes are TRBV9 and TRBJ2-4, with D possibly being TRBD1 or TRBD2 (5 bases each). V was trimmed by 4 bases and J by 0 bases, leaving 11 bases between them. The CDR3 is 15 residues long. Germline V gene sequence: CDR1 SGDLS, CDR2 YYNGEE. As DNA, the CDR3 is TGTGCCAGCAGCCTTGGGGACGTAGCCAAAAACATTCAGTACTTC. Amino acid sequence: CASSLGDVAKNIQYF.

This chain uses TRBV28 with TRBJ2-7; TRBD2 is a possible D gene (6 bases). CDR1 is MDHEN, CDR2 SYDVKM, per germline. V was shortened by 7 bases and J by 2 bases, with 15 bases between the two germline ends. The CDR3 length is 14 residues. The CDR3, as DNA: TGTGCCAGCAAGGCTCCGGGACTTCCCTACGAGCAGTACTTC. This gives the protein CASKAPGLPYEQYF.

A single count supports this clone. The chain has TRBV9 and TRBJ2-1, with 10 nucleotides matching TRBD2. The CDR3 is 15 residues long. After removal of 0 bases from V and 10 bases from J, the junction contained 7 bases not matched to a gene. Germline V gives CDR1 SGDLS, CDR2 YYNGEE. CDR3 in DNA: TGTGCCAGCAGCGTAGCCCCCTTAGCGGGAGGCGAGCAGTTCTTC. Translated: CASSVAPLAGGEQFF.

J is TRBJ1-2 and V is TRBV6-5; TRBD1 matches 10 bases. The V segment lost 6 bases and the J segment 2 bases; nucleotides outside the gene matches: 6. The CDR3 sequence is 15 residues long. Germline lookup yields CDR1 MNHEY and CDR2 SVGAGI. As DNA, the CDR3 is TGTGCCAGCAGACAAGACAGGGGGCCAAACTATGGCTACACCTTC. Its protein is CASRQDRGPNYGYTF.

This sequence joins TRBV28 and TRBJ2-5; 8 bases are a match to TRBD2. CDR3 size: 15 residues. Trimming cost V 4 bases and J 5 bases; bases outside gene matches: 9. CDR1 is MDHEN and CDR2 is SYDVKM in the germline V gene. CDR3 amino acids: CASSSIQREKETQYF. For the CDR3, the DNA is TGTGCCAGCAGTTCCATCCAGCGGGAGAAGGAGACCCAGTACTTC.

The J gene is TRBJ2-1, the V gene TRBV28, with 11 bases matching TRBD2. In germline, CDR1 is MDHEN, CDR2 SYDVKM. The CDR3 totals 14 residues. The V and J ends lost 8 bases and 2 bases, in that order; junction bases with no gene match: 2. CDR3 coding DNA: TGTGCCAGCTTACTAGCGGGGGCCTACAATGAGCAGTTCTTC. Amino acid sequence: CASLLAGAYNEQFF. The full variable domain, its missing parts supplied by reference TRBV28 and TRBJ2-1, is DVKVTQSSRYLVKRTGEKVFLECVQDMDHENMFWYRQDPGLGLRLIYFSYDVKMKEKGDIPEGYSVSREKKERFSLILESASTNQTSMYLCASLLAGAYNEQFFGPGTRLTVL.